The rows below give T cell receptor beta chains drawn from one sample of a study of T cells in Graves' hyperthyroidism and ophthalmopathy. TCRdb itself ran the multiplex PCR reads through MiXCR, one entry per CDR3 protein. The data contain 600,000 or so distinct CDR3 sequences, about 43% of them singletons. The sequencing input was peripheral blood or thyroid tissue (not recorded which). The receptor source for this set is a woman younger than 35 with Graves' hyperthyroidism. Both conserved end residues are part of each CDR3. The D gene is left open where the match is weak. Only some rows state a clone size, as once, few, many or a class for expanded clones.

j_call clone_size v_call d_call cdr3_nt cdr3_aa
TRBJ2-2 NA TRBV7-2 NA TGTGCCAGCAGCTTAGTCGTTTACACCGGGGAGCTGTTTTTT CASSLVVYTGELFF
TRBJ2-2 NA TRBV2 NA TGTGCCAGCAAGCCGGGGCCTGGAGACACCGGGGAGCTGTTTTTT CASKPGPGDTGELFF
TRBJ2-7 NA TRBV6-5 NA TGTGCCAGCGGTTTAAGTCAGGGTTCCACCTACGAGCAGTACTTC CASGLSQGSTYEQYF
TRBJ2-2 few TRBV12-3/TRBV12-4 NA TGTGCCAGCAGCCCCGCGGTTACTCCCGGGGAGCTGTTTTTT CASSPAVTPGELFF
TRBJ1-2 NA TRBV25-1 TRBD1 TGTGCCAGCATGACAGGGTGGGGCTATGGCTACACCTTC CASMTGWGYGYTF
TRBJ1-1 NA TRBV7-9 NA TGTGCCAGCAGCTTGGGACTCGCGTCATCTGGAGCTTTCTTT CASSLGLASSGAFF
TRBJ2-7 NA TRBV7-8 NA TGTGCCAGCAGCTACCCGGGAGTTGACGGGCAGTACTTC CASSYPGVDGQYF
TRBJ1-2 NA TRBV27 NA TGTGCCAGCAGTTTAATCGCAGGGGCAGTTTTTGGCTACACCTTC CASSLIAGAVFGYTF
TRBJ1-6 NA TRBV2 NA TGTGCCAGCAGCCGGGGCGGTACAGGTAATTCACCCCTCCACTTT CASSRGGTGNSPLHF
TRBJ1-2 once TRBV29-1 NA TGCAGCGTTGAAGACAGGGAAAGGGGCTACACCTTC CSVEDRERGYTF
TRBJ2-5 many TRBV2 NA TGTGCCAGCAGTGACAGGCTGTGGGAGACCCAGTACTTC CASSDRLWETQYF
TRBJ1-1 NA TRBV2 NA TGTGCCAGCAGTGATGGACCCGGGCCGCTTGAAGCTTTCTTT CASSDGPGPLEAFF
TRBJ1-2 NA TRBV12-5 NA TGTGCTAGTGGAGGTGGGGGGGCTGGCTATGGCTACACCTTC CASGGGGAGYGYTF
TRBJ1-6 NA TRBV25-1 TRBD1 TGTGCCAGCAGCGACTCTGACAGGGGACACCGGGGCAATTCACCCCTCCACTTT CASSDSDRGHRGNSPLHF
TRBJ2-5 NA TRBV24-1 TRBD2 TGTGCCACCAGAAATAGCGGGCAAGAGACCCAGTACTTC CATRNSGQETQYF
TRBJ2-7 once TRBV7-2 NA TGTGCCAGCAGGGAACAGGCATCCTCCTACGAGCAGTACTTC CASREQASSYEQYF
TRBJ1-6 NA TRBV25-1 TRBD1 TGTGCCAGCGTGGGGGACAGGGTAAATTCACCCCTCCACTTT CASVGDRVNSPLHF
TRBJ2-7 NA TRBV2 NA TGTGCCAGCAGCCAAGATAGGAGACTAACCTACGAGCAGTACTTC CASSQDRRLTYEQYF
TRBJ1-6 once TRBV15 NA TGTGCCACCACCGAACAGGTCGTGGATTCACCCCTCCACTTT CATTEQVVDSPLHF
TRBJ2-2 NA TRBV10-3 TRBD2 TGTGCCATCAGTGAGTCGAGCGGGATCGGCACCGGGGAGCTGTTTTTT CAISESSGIGTGELFF
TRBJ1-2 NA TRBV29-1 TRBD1 TGCAGCACCTTATCGGGGACAGGGGTCTTCGGCTACACCTTC CSTLSGTGVFGYTF
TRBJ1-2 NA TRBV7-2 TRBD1 TGTGCCAGCAGCCCGGAGACAGGGGAGGTTCTTCTTGGCTACACCTTC CASSPETGEVLLGYTF
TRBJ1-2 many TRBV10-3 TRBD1 TGTGCCATCAGTGGGGACAGGGGTAGCGGCTACACCTTC CAISGDRGSGYTF
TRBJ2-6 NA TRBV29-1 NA TGCAGCGTTGAGTCTATGGGCCTGTCCTCTGGGGCCAACGTCCTGACTTTC CSVESMGLSSGANVLTF
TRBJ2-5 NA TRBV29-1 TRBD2 TGCAGCGGGGGAGCGGGACCCACTCAAGAGACCCAGTACTTC CSGGAGPTQETQYF
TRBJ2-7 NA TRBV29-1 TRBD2 TGCAGCGTCACCTTTAGCGGGAGGGCATCCGAGCAGTACTTC CSVTFSGRASEQYF
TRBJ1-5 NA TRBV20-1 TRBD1 TGCAGTGCTGGCCCCGGGACAGGGAATCAGCCCCAGCATTTT CSAGPGTGNQPQHF
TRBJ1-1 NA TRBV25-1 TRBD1 TGCGCCAGCAGCCAGCTCCCGGGACAGGGATTTATGGGCACTGAAGCTTTCTTT CASSQLPGQGFMGTEAFF
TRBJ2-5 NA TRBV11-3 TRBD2 TGTGCCAGCAGCCCACAAGCGGGAGGGCGAGAGACCCAGTACTTC CASSPQAGGRETQYF
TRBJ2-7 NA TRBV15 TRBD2 TGTGCCAGCAGCTTTTACCAACTAGCGCCCTACGAGCAGTACTTC CASSFYQLAPYEQYF
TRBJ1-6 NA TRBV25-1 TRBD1 TGTGCCAGCAGTGACGGGACAGGGAATAATTCACCCCTCCACTTT CASSDGTGNNSPLHF
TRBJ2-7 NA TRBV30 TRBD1 TGTGCCTGGAGTGCCGGGACAGGGGTCCACGAGCAGTACTTC CAWSAGTGVHEQYF
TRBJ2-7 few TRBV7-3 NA TGTGCCAGCAGCTCCTCAGTCCTCGGCTTCGACGAGCAGTACTTC CASSSSVLGFDEQYF